This T cell receptor (beta chain) was recorded in a study of beta chain features in type 1 diabetes. Study-wide context: The study examined some 110,000,000 sorted cells across all samples.

Trimming removed 5 bases from V and 3 bases from J, with 14 bases in between. Germline loops: CDR1 GTSNPN, CDR2 SVGIG (reference sequence). The CDR3 has 13 amino acids. Reverse transcription of all isolated RNA meant that expressed TCRB transcripts were sequenced. The data were produced by immunoSEQ multiplex PCR, yet TCRdb's version contains in-frame clones alone and is incomplete. The table has some 200,000 clones, roughly a tenth seen once. CD45RO/CCR7/CD25/CD127/CD95/CD27 separated CD4+ naive, central memory, regulatory and stem cell-like memory cells by sorting. The receptor was isolated from a young man in good health. V usage is TRBV30 and J usage is TRBJ2-7, with D perhaps assigned TRBD1 or TRBD2 (5 bases each). The source material was central memory CD4+ T cells from blood. The CDR3 sequence: CAWARAGVYEQYF. The CDR3, as DNA: TGTGCCTGGGCCAGGGCCGGGGTCTACGAGCAGTACTTC.